A selection of T cell receptor beta chains follows, all from one sample in a study of blood T cell repertoires in COVID-19. Method: immunoSEQ multiplex PCR; TCRdb's copy keeps in-frame clones and lacks some. Here the sample spans some 300,000 clones, around 87% being singletons. The source material was peripheral blood. The receptors shown here come from a man in his 70s with acute or convalescent COVID-19. CDR3s include the opening cysteine and the closing phenylalanine or tryptophan. Fields, in order: CDR3 DNA, CDR3 protein, J gene, D gene, V gene, clone size. A D gene is named only where the DNA matches it firmly. The size of a clone is reported for some rows only, either as once, few or many, or as a class for expanded clones.

DNA: TGTGCCAGCAGCTTAGATAGGGGACAAGAGTTCTTC
CDR3: CASSLDRGQEFF
J: TRBJ2-1
D: NA
V: TRBV11-3
size: NA

DNA: TGTGCCAGCAGCTTAGCCGGGCGGGGGACTGAAGCTTTCTTT
CDR3: CASSLAGRGTEAFF
J: TRBJ1-1
D: NA
V: TRBV7-9
size: NA

DNA: TGTGCCAGCACCATCGACAGGCTGAACACTGAAGCTTTCTTT
CDR3: CASTIDRLNTEAFF
J: TRBJ1-1
D: NA
V: TRBV7-9
size: NA

DNA: TGTGCCTGGAGCCACCCAGGGGGAGATCAGCCCCAGCATTTT
CDR3: CAWSHPGGDQPQHF
J: TRBJ1-5
D: TRBD1
V: TRBV30
size: NA

DNA: TGTGCCAGCAAATCGGGGAGCTCCTACGAGCAGTACTTC
CDR3: CASKSGSSYEQYF
J: TRBJ2-7
D: NA
V: TRBV28
size: NA

DNA: TGTGCCAGCAGACCGGACAGGGGAGGAAACACCATATATTTT
CDR3: CASRPDRGGNTIYF
J: TRBJ1-3
D: TRBD1
V: TRBV7-9
size: NA

DNA: TGTGCCAGCAGCCCTACGACAGGGCTTTATGGCTACACCTTC
CDR3: CASSPTTGLYGYTF
J: TRBJ1-2
D: TRBD1
V: TRBV7-9
size: NA

DNA: TGCGCCAGCGGCTCAGGCGGGGGGTCGATGTACGAGCAGTACTTC
CDR3: CASGSGGGSMYEQYF
J: TRBJ2-7
D: TRBD2
V: TRBV5-1
size: many

DNA: TGTGCCACCAGTGACCCGCGGAGGGCCCCTGAGCAGTTCTTC
CDR3: CATSDPRRAPEQFF
J: TRBJ2-1
D: NA
V: TRBV24-1
size: NA

DNA: TGTGCCAGCAGTCTGTACCCAGGTCAGCCCCAGCATTTT
CDR3: CASSLYPGQPQHF
J: TRBJ1-5
D: NA
V: TRBV6-5
size: NA